Listed below are T cell receptor beta chains from one sample, sequenced in a study of Ad26.COV2.S vaccination and SARS-CoV-2 variants. Profiled with immunoSEQ multiplex PCR; TCRdb holds only in-frame clones, not every one. The sample consists of about 400,000 clones, about 83% of them appearing once. Here the sequenced sample was peripheral blood, taken in a trial of Ad26.COV2.S vaccine versus placebo. Receptors were obtained from a person between 18 and 65 years old who received the Ad26.COV2.S COVID-19 vaccine or a placebo. The conserved cysteine and the conserved F or W are not part of the CDR3 here.

J gene: TRBJ2-5; V gene: TRBV7-2; CDR3 protein: ASSLGLGGETQY
J gene: TRBJ2-1; V gene: TRBV5-1; CDR3 protein: ASSLELAGEWAGYNEQF
J gene: TRBJ1-2; V gene: TRBV7-9; CDR3 protein: ASSPALGYT
J gene: TRBJ2-7; V gene: TRBV24-1; CDR3 protein: ATSDDSYEQY
J gene: TRBJ1-2; V gene: TRBV28; CDR3 protein: ASSLAGGSYGYT
J gene: TRBJ2-3; V gene: TRBV6-5; CDR3 protein: ASSYDTYTDTQY
J gene: TRBJ1-6; V gene: TRBV7-9; CDR3 protein: ASRPDRGGSPLH
J gene: TRBJ2-7; V gene: TRBV12-3/TRBV12-4; CDR3 protein: ASSPDSSFEQY
J gene: TRBJ1-2; V gene: TRBV6-5; CDR3 protein: ASSYGSSYGQGYT
J gene: TRBJ1-3; V gene: TRBV19; CDR3 protein: ASSMRWQNTIY
J gene: TRBJ1-5; V gene: TRBV28; CDR3 protein: ASSRYGAVNQPQH
J gene: TRBJ2-5; V gene: TRBV7-9; CDR3 protein: ASSLHGQGETQY
J gene: TRBJ1-2; V gene: TRBV4-1; CDR3 protein: ASSQEEGGYYGYT
J gene: TRBJ1-3; V gene: TRBV7-9; CDR3 protein: ASSPTISGNTIY
J gene: TRBJ2-2; V gene: TRBV19; CDR3 protein: ASSIGWNTGELF
J gene: TRBJ2-5; V gene: TRBV4-3; CDR3 protein: ASSQDVPWGRAGGQTQY
J gene: TRBJ2-7; V gene: TRBV19; CDR3 protein: ASSMGSGGYEQY
J gene: TRBJ1-2; V gene: TRBV12-3/TRBV12-4; CDR3 protein: ASSQGAGYT
J gene: TRBJ1-4; V gene: TRBV4-2; CDR3 protein: ASSQATNEKLF
J gene: TRBJ1-1; V gene: TRBV5-1; CDR3 protein: ASSRTVAATEAF
J gene: TRBJ2-7; V gene: TRBV3-1/TRBV3-2; CDR3 protein: ASSHLATPRWSYEQY
J gene: TRBJ2-2; V gene: TRBV5-1; CDR3 protein: ASKSGGGPGELF
J gene: TRBJ2-7; V gene: TRBV15; CDR3 protein: ATSRPSGSKYEQY
J gene: TRBJ1-5; V gene: TRBV19; CDR3 protein: ASGTTGAHSQPQH
J gene: TRBJ2-5; V gene: TRBV7-2; CDR3 protein: ASSLGPGETQY
J gene: TRBJ1-2; V gene: TRBV7-9; CDR3 protein: ASSLDRQGLANYGYT
J gene: TRBJ1-2; V gene: TRBV7-2; CDR3 protein: ASSPGGVYGYT
J gene: TRBJ2-7; V gene: TRBV3-1/TRBV3-2; CDR3 protein: ASSQAPSYEQY
J gene: TRBJ2-5; V gene: TRBV5-1; CDR3 protein: ASSFGLGETQY
J gene: TRBJ1-5; V gene: TRBV3-1/TRBV3-2; CDR3 protein: ASSQGSSNQPQH
J gene: TRBJ2-3; V gene: TRBV9; CDR3 protein: ASSVVGIGDRGADTQY
J gene: TRBJ1-1; V gene: TRBV5-4; CDR3 protein: ASSAPGTPNTEAF
J gene: TRBJ2-3; V gene: TRBV11-2; CDR3 protein: ASSLKTGGTDTQY